This entry features one T cell receptor beta chain sequence. This clonotype was seen a handful of times. There is no known antigen for this receptor. No quality values exist for individual bases; no much larger clone is one base distant. Instrument used: Illumina NovaSeq 6000. cDNA libraries for TCRalpha and TCRbeta were prepared by 5'RACE using constant-segment primers, with sample barcodes and unique molecular identifiers added. RNA was extracted from every sample with Trizol reagent. Amplification of the libraries took two PCR steps, and the second step added a second sample barcode plus Illumina TruSeq adapters. Libraries were sequenced on an Illumina NovaSeq with 2 x 150 bp paired-end reads. As for the original processing: The reads were demultiplexed and collapsed into UMI-guided consensus sequences using migec v1.2.7. Using mixcr v2.1.11, UMI consensuses were aligned to TRA and TRB V and J templates and then assembled into clonotypes. Clonotypes were classified as expanded or contracted when called significant by both edgeR and NoisET, with noise models trained on biological replicates. edgeR calls used a false discovery rate-adjusted p below 0.01 and a log2 fold-change threshold of 1. As an exploratory analysis of dynamics, PCA with hierarchical clustering was applied to max-normalized trajectories of the 1000 most abundant clonotypes. Separately sequenced CD4+ and CD8+ repertoires were used to assign the CD4 or CD8 phenotype of responding clones. The public reads were run again by TCRdb, first through fastp at Q25 and then through MiXCR, and only productive beta chains were kept. Every CDR3 protein is listed once, alongside the most common genes and DNA of its rows. TCRdb assigned the V and J calls; the authors' analysis was not used. This sample gives over 120,000 distinct CDR3 sequences in total; approximately 26% of them show up just once. The ten largest clonotypes hold around a quarter of the sample.

Ficoll-Paque density gradient centrifugation was used to isolate PBMCs. Taken from the germline V gene (reference sequence), the CDR1 and CDR2 loops are SEHNR and FQNEAQ. From the cysteine up to the phenylalanine, the CDR3 has a length of 16 residues. The CDR3 DNA has 48 bases and is translated from base 1. The junction shows trimming of 5 bases on V and 4 bases on J, and the gene matches do not reach 13 bases of it. These data belong to a study of T-cell memory formation after mild COVID-19 (dated by TCRdb to the early 2020s). For the study in its entirety: TCR sequence clusters from the two donors were found to be largely donor specific. In a couple of donors, T-cell clones that expanded and contracted after mild COVID-19 were followed by sequencing TCRalpha and TCRbeta repertoires longitudinally. The cohort was made up of two young adult volunteers, one female and one male, who were previously healthy.

Broader findings and caveats from the paper: Contracting CD4+ clones appeared mostly in the CM and EM memory subsets, whereas CD8+ clones were enriched in EMRA. Only two mild cases were covered by the study, and larger cohorts that include severe cases with pre-infection samples were considered necessary. From day 15 to 85, contracting clones showed balanced CD4/CD8 phenotypes, whereas a second wave of clones that expanded from day 15 to 37 leaned towards CD4+. The detection of some responding clones in pre-infection memory suggests that pre-existing cross-reactive memory T cells joined the SARS-CoV-2 response. SARS-CoV-2 specificity of the second-wave clones peaking on day 37 was not confirmed.

The sequence joins TRBV7-9 to TRBJ2-7, with TRBD2 identical over 8 junction bases. This sequence originates from an adult woman who had mild COVID-19 (a few samples of this study predate the infection). The sample titles of this study are shuffled in the database, so cell type and time point are left out; the donor was told from shared clones. The sample was PBMCs or a T cell subset sorted from them (not recorded which). Read as DNA, the sequence is TGTGCCAGCAGCCGAACGGGACTAGGGTCCCTATACGAGCAGTACTTC. Its translation is CASSRTGLGSLYEQYF.